The rows below give T cell receptor beta chains drawn from one sample of a study of blood T cell repertoires in COVID-19. Profiled with immunoSEQ multiplex PCR; TCRdb holds only in-frame clones, not every one. This sample carries fewer than 300,000 clones, roughly 84% of them seen once, and the ten largest clones take less than 4%. What was sequenced was peripheral blood. The source is a woman aged 18-35 years with acute or convalescent COVID-19. The CDR3 runs from the conserved cysteine through the conserved F or W. A D gene is named only where the DNA matches it firmly. Clone size is given for some rows only: seen once, a few or many times, or a class if the clone is expanded.

v_gene,abundance,d_gene,j_gene,CDR3aa,CDR3nt
TRBV28,-,TRBD1,TRBJ1-3,CASSRLTGSGNTIYF,TGTGCCAGCAGTCGCTTGACAGGGAGTGGAAACACCATATATTTT
TRBV4-1,-,-,TRBJ2-7,CASSQQPTGRPYEQYF,TGCGCCAGCAGCCAACAGCCAACGGGGAGACCTTACGAGCAGTACTTC
TRBV25-1,-,TRBD1,TRBJ2-5,CASRGAGGWETQYF,TGTGCCAGCAGGGGGGCAGGGGGCTGGGAGACCCAGTACTTC
TRBV7-6,-,-,TRBJ2-6,CASSLGASGGGSGANVLTF,TGTGCCAGCAGCTTAGGCGCTAGCGGAGGGGGCTCTGGGGCCAACGTCCTGACTTTC
TRBV5-5,once,TRBD2,TRBJ2-3,CASSHEGLAITDTQYF,TGTGCCAGCAGCCACGAGGGACTAGCGATCACAGATACGCAGTATTTT
TRBV7-2,-,-,TRBJ2-7,CASSFSVYEQYF,TGTGCCAGCAGCTTTTCCGTTTACGAGCAGTACTTC
TRBV28,-,-,TRBJ1-2,CASSLLAGYGYTF,TGTGCCAGCAGTTTACTGGCAGGGTATGGCTACACCTTC
TRBV6-2/TRBV6-3,-,TRBD1,TRBJ2-7,CASSPQGGQGFYSYEQYF,TGTGCCAGCAGTCCCCAAGGGGGACAGGGGTTTTACTCCTACGAGCAGTACTTC
TRBV27,-,TRBD1,TRBJ1-2,CASSRAREGTAYNYGYTF,TGTGCCAGCAGCCGCGCGCGGGAGGGGACAGCATATAACTATGGCTACACCTTC
TRBV28,-,-,TRBJ1-2,CASTWVRDGGYGYTF,TGTGCCAGCACCTGGGTGAGGGATGGAGGCTATGGCTACACCTTC
TRBV15,few,-,TRBJ2-1,CATSRDWAGEQFF,TGTGCCACCAGCAGAGATTGGGCGGGTGAGCAGTTCTTC
TRBV5-3,-,-,TRBJ1-4,CARSLGLSTNEKLFF,TGTGCCAGAAGCTTGGGGTTGAGCACTAATGAAAAACTGTTTTTT
TRBV3-1/TRBV3-2,-,TRBD2,TRBJ2-1,CASTRLAGGIYSSYNEQFF,TGTGCCAGCACCCGACTAGCGGGAGGGATATATAGCTCCTACAATGAGCAGTTCTTC
TRBV6-4,-,TRBD2,TRBJ2-1,CASSRDLAGGPGEQFF,TGTGCCAGCAGCCGCGATCTAGCGGGAGGGCCAGGTGAGCAGTTCTTC
TRBV7-9,-,TRBD1,TRBJ2-1,CASRTPGQGYNEQFF,TGTGCCAGCAGGACTCCGGGACAGGGATACAATGAGCAGTTCTTC
TRBV4-3,-,-,TRBJ1-5,CASSQDLRGQPQHF,TGCGCCAGCAGCCAAGATCTAAGGGGGCAGCCCCAGCATTTT
TRBV10-3,-,TRBD2,TRBJ2-3,CAAHPVSGSGTDTQYF,TGTGCCGCCCATCCCGTTAGCGGGAGCGGCACAGATACGCAGTATTTT
TRBV14,few,-,TRBJ2-7,CASSLTGNLKDEQYF,TGTGCCAGCAGCCTAACAGGGAATTTGAAGGACGAGCAGTACTTC
TRBV4-3,few,-,TRBJ2-7,CASSPTASSEQYF,TGCGCCAGCAGCCCGACAGCTTCGTCCGAGCAGTACTTC
TRBV24-1,few,-,TRBJ2-2,CATAGKRGTGELFF,TGTGCCACCGCCGGCAAGCGCGGCACCGGGGAGCTGTTTTTT
TRBV6-5,many,TRBD2,TRBJ2-7,CASSYSREGYEQYF,TGTGCCAGCAGTTACTCGCGGGAGGGGTACGAGCAGTACTTC
TRBV15,few,TRBD2,TRBJ2-1,CATSIISGDYNEQFF,TGTGCCACCAGCATTATCAGCGGGGACTACAATGAGCAGTTCTTC
TRBV29-1,-,-,TRBJ1-3,CSVESVGNTIYF,TGCAGCGTTGAATCTGTTGGAAACACCATATATTTT
TRBV20-1,-,-,TRBJ2-7,CSANEQTYEQYF,TGCAGTGCTAATGAACAGACCTACGAGCAGTACTTC
TRBV27,-,-,TRBJ1-3,CASSLSGGDTIYF,TGTGCCAGCAGTTTATCGGGGGGAGACACCATATATTTT
TRBV3-1/TRBV3-2,-,TRBD2,TRBJ2-1,CASSQVGGWGNEQFF,TGTGCCAGCAGCCAGGTGGGAGGGTGGGGCAATGAGCAGTTCTTC
TRBV28,-,-,TRBJ2-3,CASSFLSDTQYF,TGTGCCAGCAGTTTTCTGTCAGATACGCAGTATTTT
TRBV7-2,-,TRBD2,TRBJ2-5,CASSSAGTSVGRQETQYF,TGTGCCAGCAGCTCCGCCGGGACTAGCGTAGGAAGACAAGAGACCCAGTACTTC
TRBV6-1,-,TRBD1,TRBJ2-2,CASSGTGTDYTGELFF,TGTGCCAGCAGTGGAACCGGGACAGATTACACCGGGGAGCTGTTTTTT
TRBV14,-,TRBD2,TRBJ2-2,CASSPSSGLNTGELFF,TGTGCCAGCAGCCCCTCTAGCGGCCTGAACACCGGGGAGCTGTTTTTT
TRBV9,once,TRBD1,TRBJ1-1,CASSVGAGGNTEAFF,TGTGCCAGCAGCGTAGGGGCAGGGGGGAACACTGAAGCTTTCTTT
TRBV5-6,-,-,TRBJ1-2,CASSLDIGTTYGYTF,TGTGCCAGCAGCTTGGACATCGGGACAACCTATGGCTACACCTTC
TRBV2,few,TRBD2,TRBJ2-1,CASSVQRGYNEQFF,TGTGCCAGCAGTGTGCAGCGGGGTTACAATGAGCAGTTCTTC
TRBV5-1,-,TRBD2,TRBJ2-1,CASSGGTSGNTGEQFF,TGCGCCAGCAGCGGCGGGACTAGCGGGAACACTGGTGAGCAGTTCTTC
TRBV30,-,-,TRBJ1-5,CAWTSGVGNQPQHF,TGTGCCTGGACATCAGGGGTGGGCAATCAGCCCCAGCATTTT
TRBV5-1,-,-,TRBJ2-5,CASSQNTGQETQYF,TGCGCCAGCAGCCAGAACACCGGGCAAGAGACCCAGTACTTC
TRBV28,-,TRBD1,TRBJ1-1,CASSSNRGREAFF,TGTGCCAGCAGTTCCAACAGGGGGCGTGAAGCTTTCTTT
TRBV27,-,TRBD2,TRBJ2-7,CASSFSSSGMGYEQYF,TGTGCCAGCAGTTTCTCCTCTAGCGGGATGGGCTACGAGCAGTACTTC
TRBV11-1,-,TRBD2,TRBJ2-1,CASSYGLAGEIHEQFF,TGTGCCAGCAGCTACGGACTAGCGGGAGAAATCCATGAGCAGTTCTTC
TRBV5-4,-,-,TRBJ2-5,CASSFSQETQYF,TGTGCCAGCAGCTTCAGCCAAGAGACCCAGTACTTC
TRBV13,few,-,TRBJ2-2,CASSPGLPNTGELFF,TGTGCCAGCAGTCCGGGACTGCCGAACACCGGGGAGCTGTTTTTT
TRBV19,-,TRBD2,TRBJ2-1,CASSTIAGVNEQFF,TGTGCCAGTAGTACCATAGCGGGAGTTAATGAGCAGTTCTTC
TRBV7-2,-,-,TRBJ2-5,CASSPGRQETQYF,TGTGCCAGCAGCCCCGGTCGCCAAGAGACCCAGTACTTC
TRBV6-5,once,TRBD1,TRBJ1-6,CASRPWDREGSPLHF,TGTGCCAGCAGGCCCTGGGACAGGGAGGGTTCACCCCTCCACTTT